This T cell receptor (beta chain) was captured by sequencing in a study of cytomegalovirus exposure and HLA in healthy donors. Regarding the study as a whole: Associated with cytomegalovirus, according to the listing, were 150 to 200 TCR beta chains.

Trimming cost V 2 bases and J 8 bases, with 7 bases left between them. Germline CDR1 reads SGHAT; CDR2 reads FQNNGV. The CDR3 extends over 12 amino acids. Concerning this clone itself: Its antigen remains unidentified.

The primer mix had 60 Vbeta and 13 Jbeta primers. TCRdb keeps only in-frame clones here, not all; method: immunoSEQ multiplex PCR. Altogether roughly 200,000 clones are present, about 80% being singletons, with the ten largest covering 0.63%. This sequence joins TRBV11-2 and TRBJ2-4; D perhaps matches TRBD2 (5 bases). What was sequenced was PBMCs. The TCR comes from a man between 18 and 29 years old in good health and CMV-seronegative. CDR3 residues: CASSLRRDIQYF. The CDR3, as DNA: TGTGCCAGCAGCTTAAGGCGGGACATTCAGTACTTC.